Each of the 9 T cell receptor beta chains below was sequenced from the same sample in a study of T cells in narcolepsy. The protocol was immunoSEQ multiplex PCR, while the TCRdb copy is restricted to in-frame clones and leaves out a portion. The table includes about 27,000 clones, approximately 80% detected once. The sequencing input was CD45RA- memory CD4+ T cells from PBMCs. These receptors all come from a human donor with narcolepsy.

The chain recombines TRBV7-2 with TRBJ2-7; D is ambiguous. The CDR3 loop spans 15 amino acids. V was trimmed by 7 bases and J by 4 bases, leaving 20 bases between them. CDR1 and CDR2 from the germline V gene are SGHTA and FQGNSA. The CDR3 loop is CASNPGSNGGYEQYF. CDR3 coding DNA: TGTGCCAGCAACCCCGGCTCGAACGGCGGATACGAGCAGTACTTC.

CDR3 loop: CASSIEQGYEQYF. CDR3 DNA sequence: TGTGCCAGTAGCATCGAGCAGGGATATGAGCAGTACTTC. The chain combines TRBV19 with TRBJ2-7, with D tentatively TRBD1 (5 bases). V lost 6 bases and J lost 7, with 16 bases in between. Germline CDR1 reads LNHDA; CDR2 reads SQIVND (reference sequence). This CDR3 has 13 amino acids.

J is TRBJ1-5 and V is TRBV4-2; tentatively, D is TRBD1 (5 bases). The CDR3 sequence is 14 residues long. Germline CDR1 reads LGHNA; CDR2 reads YNFKEQ. Trimming removed 0 bases from V and 7 bases from J, with 10 bases in between. CDR3 sequence (DNA): TGTGCCAGCAGCCAAGATGGGCAGGGCCAGCCCCAGCATTTT. Translated: CASSQDGQGQPQHF.

The J gene is TRBJ1-6, the V gene TRBV25-1, with D hard to call. Between the trimmed V and J ends, which lost 4 bases and 8 bases, there was a span of 12 bases. This CDR3 contains 14 residues. The V gene's germline CDR1 is MGHDK and CDR2 SYGVNS. The CDR3 loop reads CASSAALGDSPLHF. The CDR3 coding sequence is TGTGCCAGCAGTGCGGCTCTGGGTGATTCACCCCTCCACTTT.

This clone was observed a few times. V usage is TRBV5-6 and J usage is TRBJ1-4, with a possible D match to TRBD1 (5 bases). Trimming took off 4 bases at V and 5 bases at J, with 21 bases between the two ends. CDR1 is SGHDT, CDR2 YYEEEE, per germline. The CDR3 has 17 residues. The CDR3 nucleotides read TGTGCCAGCAGCCGCGGGGGAGCGGATCCCCTAAATGAAAAACTGTTTTTT. Residues: CASSRGGADPLNEKLFF.

The chain combines TRBV10-3 with TRBJ2-1, with 8 bases aligning to TRBD2. The germline gives CDR1 ENHRY, CDR2 SYGVKD. This CDR3 has 14 residues. The V segment lost 10 bases and the J segment 6 bases; nucleotides outside the gene matches: 11. CDR3 residues: CATRWTSSGNEQFF. CDR3 DNA sequence: TGTGCCACGCGCTGGACTAGCAGCGGCAATGAGCAGTTCTTC.

This chain joins TRBV9 and TRBJ2-5; 13 positions match TRBD2. The junction had 4 bases not matched to a gene; V was cut back by 6 bases and J by 2 bases. Germline CDR1 is SGDLS and CDR2 is YYNGEE. The CDR3 runs 15 residues. CDR3 region: CASTTSGGVQETQYF. For the CDR3, the DNA is TGTGCCAGCACTACTAGCGGGGGGGTTCAAGAGACCCAGTACTTC.

V is TRBV18 and J is TRBJ1-2; D perhaps matches TRBD1 (6 bases). This CDR3 is 17 amino acids long. The germline V and J ends were trimmed by 3 bases and 0 bases, with 17 bases remaining between them. CDR1 is KGHSH, CDR2 LQKENI, per germline. The CDR3: CASSPFGSGATNYGYTF. DNA of the CDR3: TGTGCCAGCTCACCGTTCGGTTCAGGGGCAACTAACTATGGCTACACCTTC.

This sequence joins TRBV5-4 and TRBJ1-3, with D unclear. V was shortened by 1 base and J by 1 base, with 9 bases between the two germline ends. CDR3 length: 15 residues. Germline CDR1 SGHNT, CDR2 YYREEE (reference sequence). The CDR3: CASSLKGRSGNTIYF. The CDR3 nucleotides are TGTGCCAGCAGCTTGAAAGGCCGATCTGGAAACACCATATATTTT.